The subject of this entry is one T cell receptor (beta chain). The target antigen is unknown. The record originates from a study of vaccination effects on CD4 cells after COVID-19. CDR3 length equals 14 residues. Looked up from germline, CDR1 is MDHEN and CDR2 is SYDVKM. The V end lost 5 bases, the J end lost 9 bases, and 19 bases lay between the germline ends. Antigen-specific CD4+ T cells were first expanded with viral peptide pools by the ViraFEST assay and only then sequenced. Isolation of CD4+ T cells took place after 10 days of culture. Participants completed two doses of the BNT162b2 or mRNA-1273 vaccine. Testing of the vaccine recipients showed negative nucleocapsid antibodies and no prior SARS-CoV-2 infection. The protocol was immunoSEQ multiplex PCR, while the TCRdb copy is restricted to in-frame clones and leaves out a portion. The data hold about 31,000 clones, with about 66% observed a single time.

The rearrangement uses TRBV28 and TRBJ1-1, with D possibly matching TRBD1 (5 bases). The TCR originated in a human donor who received a COVID-19 vaccine. Sequencing used CD4+ T cells from PBMCs cultured with SARS-CoV-2 spike peptides, obtained after COVID-19 vaccination. For the CDR3, the DNA is TGTGCCAGCAGTCAAAACCCTACAGGCCCCAAAGCTTTCTTT. Residues: CASSQNPTGPKAFF.